These 14 T cell receptor beta chains originate from one sample sequenced in a study of CD4 T cells in relation to SARS-CoV-2 and coronaviruses. No antigen has been assigned to these receptors. The unexposed donors gave CD4+ T cells in about 2011-2019, prior to COVID-19. After ten to eleven days of culture, CD4+ T cells were isolated. Sequenced by immunoSEQ multiplex PCR; TCRdb stores in-frame clones only, minus some. The sample has approximately 18,000 clones; roughly 77% are singletons. Sample: CD4+ T cells from PBMCs, cultured in vitro. All receptors derive from a human donor in good health.

This clone is medium-sized. The chain's CDR3 is CAWSGQGGGPQHF. The CDR3 nucleotides read TGTGCCTGGAGTGGGCAGGGCGGGGGGCCCCAGCATTTT. V and J are TRBV30 and TRBJ1-5; tentative D call: TRBD1 (5 bases). Per the germline V gene, CDR1 is GTSNPN and CDR2 is SVGIG (reference sequence). V lost 1 base, J lost 9 bases, and 13 bases lay in between. The CDR3 has 13 amino acids.

This clone appeared once. This chain connects TRBV6-5 to TRBJ2-3; D call uncertain. The CDR3 runs 13 residues. From germline, CDR1 is MNHEY and CDR2 SVGAGI. V was trimmed by 3 bases and J by 0 bases, leaving 4 bases between them. CDR3 amino acids: CASSYGSTDTQYF. The CDR3 bases are TGTGCCAGCAGTTATGGAAGCACAGATACGCAGTATTTT.

This clone has just one count. The J gene is TRBJ2-7, the V gene TRBV7-9, with D hard to call. The CDR3 sequence is 14 residues long. The germline V gene has CDR1 SEHNR and CDR2 FQNEAQ (reference sequence). The V end lost 5 bases, the J end lost 4 bases, and 15 bases lay between the germline ends. DNA of the CDR3: TGTGCCAGCAGCGCCCGGGCCCATGAGTACGAGCAGTACTTC. Its translation: CASSARAHEYEQYF.

The genes are TRBV10-1 and TRBJ2-7; D might be TRBD2 (5 bases). Looked up from germline, CDR1 is WNHNN and CDR2 is SYGVQD (reference sequence). This CDR3 comprises 13 residues. Trimming took 3 bases from V and 5 from J, leaving 11 bases between them. This CDR3 reads CASSETADHEQYF. Here the CDR3 DNA reads TGCGCCAGCAGTGAAACAGCGGACCACGAGCAGTACTTC.

The chain combines TRBV15 with TRBJ1-3; TRBD1 aligns across 7 bases. The V gene end was trimmed by 0 bases and the J gene end by 0 bases; junction bases not matched to a gene: 8. This CDR3 comprises 18 residues. The germline gives CDR1 LNHNV, CDR2 YYDKDF (reference sequence). Here the CDR3 reads CATSRDPGTEYSGNTIYF. The CDR3 coding sequence is TGTGCCACCAGCAGAGATCCTGGGACAGAGTACTCTGGAAACACCATATATTTT.

This clone was seen just once. The rearrangement links TRBV12-3 or TRBV12-4 to TRBJ1-2; D is perhaps TRBD1 (5 bases). The CDR3 extends over 13 amino acids. V was trimmed by 1 base and J by 3 bases, leaving 6 bases between them. The CDR3 loop reads CASSLGGDYGYTF. The CDR3 nucleotides are TGTGCCAGCAGTTTAGGGGGGGACTATGGCTACACCTTC.

This chain links TRBV11-3 with TRBJ2-7; tentatively, D is TRBD2 (5 bases). The germline gives CDR1 SGHNT, CDR2 YENEEA. This CDR3 is built from 12 residues. V dropped 5 bases and J dropped 6 bases, with 11 bases sitting between them. The DNA for the CDR3 is TGTGCCAGCAGCCCACTAGTGGTCGAGCAGTACTTC. Translation: CASSPLVVEQYF.

V and J are TRBV6-6 and TRBJ2-1, with D possibly matching TRBD2 (6 bases). The CDR3 has 14 residues. Per the germline V gene, CDR1 is MNHNY and CDR2 is SVGAGI (reference sequence). V lost 6 bases, J lost 6 bases, and 15 bases lay in between. Here the CDR3 reads CASSQGAGGNEQFF. The CDR3 coding sequence is TGTGCCAGCAGCCAAGGGGCCGGGGGCAATGAGCAGTTCTTC.

This sequence joins TRBV5-1 and TRBJ1-2, with D possibly matching TRBD1 (5 bases). The germline gives CDR1 SGHRS, CDR2 YFSETQ. The CDR3 covers 16 residues. Trimming pared 1 base from V and 4 bases from J, leaving 17 bases between. CDR3 region: CASSLNAGSGSYGYTF. CDR3 in DNA: TGCGCCAGCAGCTTGAATGCGGGATCAGGGTCCTATGGCTACACCTTC.

V usage is TRBV20-1 and J usage is TRBJ1-6; the match to TRBD1 covers 8 bases. Germline trimming cut 3 bases from V and 6 bases from J; bases unmatched to any gene: 7. Germline CDR1 is DFQATT and CDR2 is SNEGSKA (reference sequence). CDR3 length: 15 residues. The CDR3, as DNA: TGCAGTGCTAGTTCCAGGGGGCAGAGTAATTCACCCCTCCACTTT. This encodes CSASSRGQSNSPLHF.

The chain is built from TRBV4-2 and TRBJ2-1; 7 bases agree with TRBD2. The trim removed 0 bases at V and 4 bases at J, leaving 6 bases unmatched. Germline-derived CDR1 and CDR2 are LGHNA and YNFKEQ. This CDR3 comprises 16 residues. The CDR3: CASSQDYSGIYNEQFF. CDR3 sequence (DNA): TGTGCCAGCAGCCAAGATTACAGCGGGATTTACAATGAGCAGTTCTTC.

The chain joins TRBV29-1 to TRBJ1-1; 7 bases agree with TRBD1. V lost 4 bases, J lost 8 bases, and 10 bases stayed unmatched. Germline CDR1 reads SQVTM; CDR2 reads ANQGSEA. The CDR3 covers 13 residues. The CDR3 here is CSVGARATGEAFF. CDR3 DNA sequence: TGCAGCGTTGGAGCCCGGGCGACAGGGGAAGCTTTCTTT.

This CDR3 reads CASSARSGNTIYF. The CDR3 DNA reads as TGTGCCAGCAGTGCGAGGTCTGGAAACACCATATATTTT. The J gene is TRBJ1-3, the V gene TRBV6-6; D is undetermined. CDR3 length: 13 amino acids. V gave up 5 bases and J gave up 1 base, with 6 bases separating them. The germline V gene has CDR1 MNHNY and CDR2 SVGAGI (reference sequence).

The chain uses TRBV7-3 and TRBJ2-1; TRBD2 might be the D (5 bases). CDR1 and CDR2 (germline): SGHTA, FQGTGA. V shed 5 bases and J shed 0 bases, with 14 bases lying between them. The CDR3 spans 16 residues. The CDR3 region has the DNA TGTGCCAGCAGCGCCCAGGCGGGCCTCTCCTACAATGAGCAGTTCTTC. It encodes CASSAQAGLSYNEQFF.